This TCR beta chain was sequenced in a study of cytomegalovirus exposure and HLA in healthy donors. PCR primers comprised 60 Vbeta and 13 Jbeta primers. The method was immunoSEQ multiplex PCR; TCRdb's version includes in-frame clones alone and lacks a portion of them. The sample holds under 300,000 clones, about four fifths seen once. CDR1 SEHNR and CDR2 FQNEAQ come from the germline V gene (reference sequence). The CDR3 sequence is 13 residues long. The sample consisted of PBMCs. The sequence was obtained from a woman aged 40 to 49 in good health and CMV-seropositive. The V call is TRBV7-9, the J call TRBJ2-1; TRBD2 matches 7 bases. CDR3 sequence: CSFEGGDVFKQFF. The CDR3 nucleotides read TGTTCCTTTGAGGGAGGGGACGTTTTTAAGCAGTTCTTC.